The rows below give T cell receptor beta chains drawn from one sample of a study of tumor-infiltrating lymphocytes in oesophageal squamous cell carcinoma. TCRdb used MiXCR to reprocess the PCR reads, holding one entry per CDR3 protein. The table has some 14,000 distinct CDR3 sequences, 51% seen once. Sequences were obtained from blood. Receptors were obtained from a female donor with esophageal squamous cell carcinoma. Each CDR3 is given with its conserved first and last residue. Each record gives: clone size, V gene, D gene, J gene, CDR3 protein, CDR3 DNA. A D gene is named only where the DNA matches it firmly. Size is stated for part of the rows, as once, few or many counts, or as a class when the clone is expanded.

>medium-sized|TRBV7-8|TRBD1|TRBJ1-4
CASSSGTGVREKLFF
TGTGCCAGCAGCTCCGGGACAGGGGTACGGGAAAAACTGTTTTTT
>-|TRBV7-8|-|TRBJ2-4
CASSLIEESYDQYF
TGTGCCAGCAGCCTCATAGAGGAGTCCTACGATCAGTACTTC
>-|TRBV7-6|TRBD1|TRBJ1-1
CATSAPDRGAEAFF
TGTGCCACCTCTGCCCCGGACAGGGGGGCCGAAGCTTTCTTT
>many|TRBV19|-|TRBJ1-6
CASRPGSYNSPLHF
TGTGCCAGTCGTCCAGGCTCCTATAATTCACCCCTCCACTTC
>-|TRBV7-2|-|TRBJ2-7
CASSLVLANYEQYF
TGTGCCAGCAGCTTAGTTCTAGCTAACTACGAGCAGTACTTC
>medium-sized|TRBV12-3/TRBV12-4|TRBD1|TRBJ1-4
CASSPRTGQGSEKLFF
TGTGCCAGCAGTCCTCGAACTGGACAGGGATCCGAAAAACTGTTTTTT
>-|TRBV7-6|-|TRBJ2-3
CASSLGSGETDTQYF
TGTGCTAGCAGCTTAGGTTCCGGCGAGACAGATACGCAGTATTTT
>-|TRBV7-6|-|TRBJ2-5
CASSPDLETQYF
TGTGCCAGCAGCCCGGACTTGGAGACCCAGTACTTC
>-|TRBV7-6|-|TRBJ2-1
CASSLEGTSIPYNEQFF
TGTGCCAGCAGCTTAGAAGGAACTAGCATCCCCTACAATGAGCAGTTCTTC
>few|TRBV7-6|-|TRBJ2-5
CASSPPGGWETQYF
TGTGCTAGCAGCCCCCCCGGGGGCTGGGAGACCCAGTACTTC
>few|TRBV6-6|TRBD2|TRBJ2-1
CASSYSPGLASNEQFF
TGTGCCAGCAGTTACTCACCGGGACTAGCTTCCAATGAGCAGTTCTTC
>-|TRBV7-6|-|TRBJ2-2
CASSLGSSHDGELFF
TGTGCTAGCAGCTTGGGGAGTAGCCACGACGGGGAGCTGTTTTTT
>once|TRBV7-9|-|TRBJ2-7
CASSSYRGSYEQYF
TGTGCCAGCAGCTCTTACCGGGGCTCCTACGAGCAGTACTTC
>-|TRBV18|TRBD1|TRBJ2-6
CVSSPQGASSGANVLTF
TGTGTCAGCTCACCGCAGGGGGCGTCGTCGGGGGCCAACGTCCTGACTTTC
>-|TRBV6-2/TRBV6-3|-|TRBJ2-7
CASSYSISNEQYF
TGTGCCAGCAGTTACTCGATAAGCAACGAGCAGTACTTC
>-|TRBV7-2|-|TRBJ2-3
CASSLDREDTQYF
TGTGCCAGCAGCTTAGATAGGGAGGATACGCAGTATTTT
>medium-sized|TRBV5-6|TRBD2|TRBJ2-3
CASSWGTSGDTQYF
TGTGCCAGCAGCTGGGGGACTAGCGGAGATACGCAGTATTTT
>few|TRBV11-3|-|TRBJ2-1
CASSLNRGGTYNEQFF
TGTGCCAGCAGCTTAAACAGGGGAGGCACCTACAATGAGCAGTTCTTC
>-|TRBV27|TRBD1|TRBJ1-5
CASSLKGQGVYSNQPQHF
TGTGCCAGCAGTTTAAAGGGACAGGGAGTCTATAGCAATCAGCCCCAGCATTTT
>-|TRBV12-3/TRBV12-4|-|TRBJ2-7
CASGSAFSYNEQYF
TGTGCCAGCGGGAGCGCCTTCTCCTACAATGAGCAGTACTTC
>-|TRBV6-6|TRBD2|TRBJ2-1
CASSYLPRGGPQFF
TGTGCCAGCAGTTACCTGCCCCGCGGGGGGCCGCAGTTCTTC
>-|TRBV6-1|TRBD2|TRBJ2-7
CASSWGLAGLSPYEQYF
TGTGCCAGCAGTTGGGGACTCGCGGGACTAAGCCCCTACGAGCAGTACTTC
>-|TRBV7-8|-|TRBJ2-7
CASRLEAGEQYF
TGTGCCAGCAGGTTGGAGGCGGGCGAGCAGTACTTC
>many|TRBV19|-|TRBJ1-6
CASRFGSYNSPLHF
TGTGCCAGTAGGTTCGGCTCCTATAATTCACCCCTCCACTTT
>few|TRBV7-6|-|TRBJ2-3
CASNLQTTTDTQYF
TGTGCCAGCAACCTACAGACCACCACAGATACGCAGTATTTT
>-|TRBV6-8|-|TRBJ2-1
CASNPDGGYYNEQFF
TGTGCCAGCAATCCGGACGGAGGGTACTACAATGAGCAGTTCTTC
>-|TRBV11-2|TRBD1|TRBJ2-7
CASSSGTGNYEQYF
TGTGCCAGCAGCTCCGGGACAGGGAATTACGAGCAGTACTTC
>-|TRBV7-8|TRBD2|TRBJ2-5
CASSARLAGGRETQYF
TGTGCCAGCAGCGCCCGACTAGCGGGGGGGCGAGAGACCCAGTACTTC
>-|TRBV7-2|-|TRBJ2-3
CASSSPGVDTQYF
TGTGCCAGCAGCTCCCCGGGGGTAGATACGCAGTATTTT
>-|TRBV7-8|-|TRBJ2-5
CASSLVGWGETQYF
TGTGCCAGCAGCTTAGTGGGTTGGGGGGAGACCCAGTACTTC
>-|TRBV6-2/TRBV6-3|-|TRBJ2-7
CASSKGVSYEQYF
TGTGCCAGCAGCAAGGGGGTCTCCTACGAGCAGTACTTC
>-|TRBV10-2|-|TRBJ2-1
CASSEPDYNEQFF
TGCGCCAGCAGTGAACCGGATTACAATGAGCAGTTCTTC
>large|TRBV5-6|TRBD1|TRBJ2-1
CASSHRDSSYNEQFF
TGTGCCAGCAGCCACCGGGACAGTTCTTACAATGAGCAGTTCTTC
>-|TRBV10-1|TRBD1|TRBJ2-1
CASSENWGTGSYNEQFF
TGCGCCAGCAGTGAGAATTGGGGGACAGGCTCCTACAATGAGCAGTTCTTC
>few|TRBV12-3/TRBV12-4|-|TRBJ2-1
CASSLRAGTHNEQFF
TGTGCCAGCAGTTTACGCGCAGGAACACACAATGAGCAGTTCTTC
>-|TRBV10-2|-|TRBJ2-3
CASSEEGDTQYF
TGCGCCAGCAGTGAAGAGGGAGATACGCAGTATTTT
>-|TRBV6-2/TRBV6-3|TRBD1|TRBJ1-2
CASTQWTGESSGYTF
TGTGCCAGCACCCAGTGGACAGGGGAGTCGAGTGGCTACACCTTC
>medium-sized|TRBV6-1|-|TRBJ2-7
CASSSTWATMTYEQYF
TGTGCCAGCAGTTCCACCTGGGCCACCATGACCTACGAGCAGTACTTC
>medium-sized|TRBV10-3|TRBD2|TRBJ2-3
CAIRIAGGDTDTQYF
TGTGCCATCAGGATAGCGGGGGGAGACACAGATACGCAGTATTTT
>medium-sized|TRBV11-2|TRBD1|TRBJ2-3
CASSRRQGLFTDTQYF
TGTGCCAGCAGCCGCCGACAGGGGTTATTCACAGATACGCAGTATTTT
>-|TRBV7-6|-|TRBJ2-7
CASSVDSYQNEQYF
TGTGCCAGCAGCGTGGACAGTTATCAGAACGAGCAGTACTTC
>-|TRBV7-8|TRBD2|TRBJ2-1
CASKSGRTNNEQFF
TGTGCCAGCAAAAGCGGGAGGACCAACAATGAGCAGTTCTTC
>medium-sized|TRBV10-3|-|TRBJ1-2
CAINGRDDGYTF
TGTGCCATCAATGGCAGGGACGATGGCTACACCTTC
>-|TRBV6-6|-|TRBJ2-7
CASSYSGLAAGMQYF
TGTGCCAGCAGTTACTCGGGGCTAGCTGCTGGGATGCAGTACTTC
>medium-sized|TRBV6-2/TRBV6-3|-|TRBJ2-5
CASSYSGGPQETQYF
TGTGCCAGCAGTTACTCTGGGGGGCCCCAAGAGACCCAGTACTTC
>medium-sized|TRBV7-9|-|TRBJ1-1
CASSPLHGRVSPNTEAFF
TGTGCCAGCAGCCCCCTCCATGGCAGGGTCAGCCCGAACACTGAAGCTTTCTTT
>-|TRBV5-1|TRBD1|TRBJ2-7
CASSLGGGHEQYF
TGCGCCAGCAGCTTGGGAGGGGGCCACGAGCAGTACTTC
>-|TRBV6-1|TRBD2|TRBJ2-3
CASSWSLAGDATQYF
TGTGCCAGCAGTTGGAGTTTAGCGGGAGACGCTACGCAGTATTTT
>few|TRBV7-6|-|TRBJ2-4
CASSYGTHEGIQYF
TGTGCCAGCAGCTACGGGACTCACGAGGGCATTCAGTACTTC
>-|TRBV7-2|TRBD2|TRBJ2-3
CASSSTSGPQGTQYF
TGTGCCAGCAGCTCCACTAGCGGACCTCAGGGTACGCAGTATTTT
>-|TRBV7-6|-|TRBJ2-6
CASSQGIGTGANVLTF
TGTGCCAGCAGCCAGGGGATCGGGACTGGGGCCAACGTCCTGACTTTC
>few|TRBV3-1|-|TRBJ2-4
CASSRMGTLNLNIQYF
TGTGCCAGCAGCCGAATGGGCACCTTGAACTTGAACATTCAGTACTTC
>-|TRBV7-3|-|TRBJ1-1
CASSLNGRNTEAFF
TGTGCCAGCAGCTTAAATGGGAGGAACACTGAAGCTTTCTTT
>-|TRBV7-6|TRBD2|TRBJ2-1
CASSLVFLAGAPGEQFF
TGTGCCAGCAGCTTAGTATTCCTAGCGGGAGCCCCGGGTGAGCAGTTCTTC